Listed below are T cell receptor beta chains from one sample, sequenced in a study of blood T cell repertoires in COVID-19. This table comes from immunoSEQ multiplex PCR, and its TCRdb copy is limited to in-frame clones, with some not included. The sample records 220,000 or so clones, roughly 84% being singletons. Sequencing input: PBMCs or T cells enriched from blood (not recorded which). The receptors derive from a middle-aged woman who had recovered from COVID-19. The CDR3 runs from the conserved cysteine through the conserved F or W. Each record gives: clone size, V gene, J gene, D gene, CDR3 protein, CDR3 DNA. The D gene is left open where the match is weak. Not all rows give a size; the values are once, few, many and, for expanded clones, a class.

.,TRBV11-3,TRBJ2-5,TRBD2,CASSPGLAEQETQYF,TGTGCCAGCAGCCCGGGACTAGCGGAACAAGAGACCCAGTACTTC
.,TRBV5-1,TRBJ1-6,.,CASSPQGLWDSPLHF,TGCGCCAGCAGCCCGCAGGGGCTATGGGATTCACCCCTCCACTTT
.,TRBV30,TRBJ2-3,TRBD2,CAWGSGRWVTQYF,TGTGCCTGGGGGAGCGGGAGATGGGTTACGCAGTATTTT
.,TRBV5-1,TRBJ1-4,.,CASSLGAGMKEKLFF,TGCGCCAGCAGCTTGGGCGCAGGGATGAAGGAAAAACTGTTTTTT
.,TRBV6-1,TRBJ2-7,TRBD2,CASSESLTSGRTEQYF,TGTGCCAGCAGTGAAAGTCTAACTAGCGGGAGGACCGAGCAGTACTTC
.,TRBV9,TRBJ2-1,TRBD1,CASSARTGDSSYNEQFF,TGTGCCAGCAGCGCCCGTACAGGGGATAGCTCCTACAATGAGCAGTTCTTC
.,TRBV5-6,TRBJ2-1,TRBD1,CASSSLGTGPYNEQFF,TGTGCCAGCAGCTCCCTAGGGACAGGGCCATACAATGAGCAGTTCTTC
.,TRBV18,TRBJ2-1,TRBD2,CASSPPSSGIYNEQFF,TGTGCCAGCTCACCACCTAGTAGCGGGATTTACAATGAGCAGTTCTTC
.,TRBV6-5,TRBJ1-1,.,CASSSPGGLAEAFF,TGTGCCAGCAGCTCCCCCGGGGGGCTAGCTGAAGCTTTCTTT
.,TRBV28,TRBJ1-2,TRBD1,CASTGTGNGYTF,TGTGCCAGCACAGGGACAGGGAATGGCTACACCTTC
.,TRBV29-1,TRBJ1-4,.,CSVGARATEKLFF,TGCAGCGTTGGAGCCAGGGCCACTGAAAAACTGTTTTTT
.,TRBV20-1,TRBJ1-5,.,CSASTRADQPQHF,TGCAGTGCTAGTACCAGGGCGGATCAGCCCCAGCATTTT
.,TRBV7-2,TRBJ1-1,TRBD1,CASSFLTGGNTEAFF,TGTGCCAGCAGCTTCCTCACAGGGGGAAACACTGAAGCTTTCTTT
once,TRBV6-5,TRBJ1-2,.,CASSYSAGKSYGYTF,TGTGCCAGCAGTTACTCGGCAGGGAAAAGCTATGGCTACACCTTC
.,TRBV7-2,TRBJ1-1,TRBD1,CASSSDRGNTEAFF,TGTGCCAGCAGCTCCGACAGGGGGAACACTGAAGCTTTCTTT
.,TRBV28,TRBJ1-2,.,CASSFGPKGLTYTF,TGTGCCAGCAGTTTTGGCCCAAAGGGGCTAACCTACACCTTC
many,TRBV2,TRBJ1-6,.,CASRRTVDLNSPLHF,TGTGCCAGCAGACGGACAGTAGACCTAAATTCACCCCTCCACTTT
.,TRBV5-4,TRBJ1-1,.,CASNTGPGSNTEAFF,TGTGCCAGCAATACGGGTCCGGGGTCGAACACTGAAGCTTTCTTT
.,TRBV5-4,TRBJ2-3,TRBD2,CASRSQREGPDTQYF,TGTGCCAGCAGGTCCCAGCGGGAGGGCCCAGATACGCAGTATTTT
.,TRBV7-9,TRBJ2-5,.,CASSLDHGAGETQYF,TGTGCCAGCAGCTTAGATCATGGGGCCGGGGAGACCCAGTACTTC
.,TRBV2,TRBJ1-5,TRBD1,CASSRQGEGQPQHF,TGTGCCAGCAGTCGACAGGGGGAAGGACAGCCCCAGCATTTT
few,TRBV3-1/TRBV3-2,TRBJ1-2,TRBD1,CASGQGYGYTF,TGTGCCAGCGGACAGGGATACGGCTACACCTTC
.,TRBV7-2,TRBJ1-5,.,CASSLEGGTWNQPQHF,TGTGCCAGCAGCTTAGAGGGAGGGACTTGGAATCAGCCCCAGCATTTT
.,TRBV7-3,TRBJ2-1,.,CASSLTRELYNEQFF,TGTGCCAGCAGCTTAACCCGGGAGCTCTACAATGAGCAGTTCTTC
.,TRBV28,TRBJ1-5,.,CASSSRGSYQPQHF,TGTGCCAGCAGTTCGAGGGGGAGTTATCAGCCCCAGCATTTT
few,TRBV7-9,TRBJ2-4,.,CASSLAQGLQNIQYF,TGTGCCAGCAGCTTAGCGCAGGGACTCCAAAACATTCAGTACTTC
few,TRBV27,TRBJ2-3,TRBD2,CASSPRIAGGTDTQYF,TGTGCCAGCAGTCCCCGGATAGCGGGAGGCACAGATACGCAGTATTTT
.,TRBV10-1,TRBJ2-7,.,CASSAQALLDEQYF,TGCGCCAGCAGTGCACAGGCCCTTCTGGACGAGCAGTACTTC
.,TRBV7-8,TRBJ1-3,TRBD1,CASSLGGQGLNTIYF,TGTGCCAGCAGCTTAGGGGGACAGGGACTCAACACCATATATTTT
.,TRBV2,TRBJ1-3,TRBD1,CASSDQGAGNTIYF,TGTGCCAGCAGTGACCAGGGGGCTGGAAACACCATATATTTT
.,TRBV2,TRBJ2-3,.,CASGLRTDTQYF,TGTGCCAGCGGCCTCAGGACAGATACGCAGTATTTT
.,TRBV6-5,TRBJ2-6,.,CASRKAGANVLTF,TGTGCCAGCCGGAAAGCGGGGGCCAACGTCCTGACTTTC
.,TRBV11-3,TRBJ1-3,TRBD1,CASSKTGAGNTIYF,TGTGCCAGCAGCAAGACAGGGGCTGGAAACACCATATATTTT
.,TRBV4-1,TRBJ1-3,.,CASSLWPGAGNTIYF,TGCGCCAGCAGCCTATGGCCCGGAGCAGGAAACACCATATATTTT
.,TRBV2,TRBJ1-2,TRBD1,CASSDRDYGYTF,TGTGCCAGCAGCGACAGGGACTATGGCTACACCTTC
.,TRBV27,TRBJ2-1,TRBD2,CASSSRSGRAFNEQFF,TGTGCCAGCAGTTCCCGAAGCGGGAGGGCTTTCAATGAGCAGTTCTTC
.,TRBV9,TRBJ2-7,.,CASSVAQGGYEQYF,TGTGCCAGCAGCGTAGCCCAGGGAGGCTACGAGCAGTACTTC